This T cell receptor beta chain stems from a study of blood T cell repertoires in COVID-19. Across the whole study: T cells, B-cell-depleted T cells, or PBMCs provided the cDNA or gDNA that served as material.

Produced via immunoSEQ multiplex PCR; TCRdb's table is partial and in-frame only. The sample includes around 430,000 clones, about 91% of them seen just once. The source is a woman aged 50 to 65 with COVID-19, enrolled during active disease. The sample comprised peripheral blood.

The CDR3 nucleotides read TGTGCCAGCAGCTATAGGACACCCCTATCACCCCTCCACTTT. Residues: CASSYRTPLSPLHF. The chain has TRBV27 and TRBJ1-6; D is possibly TRBD1 (5 bases). The CDR3 runs to 14 residues. Germline CDR1 MNHEY, CDR2 SMNVEV (reference sequence). The V end was cut by 6 bases, the J end by 10 bases, with 16 bases between.